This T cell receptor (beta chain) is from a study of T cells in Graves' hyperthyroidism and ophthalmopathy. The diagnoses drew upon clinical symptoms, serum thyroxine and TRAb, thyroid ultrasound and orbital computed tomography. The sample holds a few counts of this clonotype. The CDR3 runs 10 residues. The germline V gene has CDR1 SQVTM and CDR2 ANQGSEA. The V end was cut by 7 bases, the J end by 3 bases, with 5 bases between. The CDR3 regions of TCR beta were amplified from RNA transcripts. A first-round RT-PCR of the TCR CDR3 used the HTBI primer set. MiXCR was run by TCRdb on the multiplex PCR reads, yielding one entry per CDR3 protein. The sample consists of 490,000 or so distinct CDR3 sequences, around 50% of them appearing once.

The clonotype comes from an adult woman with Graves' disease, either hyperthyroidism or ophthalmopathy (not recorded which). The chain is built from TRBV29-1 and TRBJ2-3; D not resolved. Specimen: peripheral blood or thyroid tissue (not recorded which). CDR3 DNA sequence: TGCAGCGGCGGAACAGATACGCAGTATTTT. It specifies CSGGTDTQYF.